The TCR beta chain under discussion was sequenced for a study of OX40 agonist ivuxolimab in advanced cancers. Study at large: Patients with hepatocellular carcinoma, melanoma, renal cell or head and neck cancer made up the dose-escalation patients. Participants averaged around 60 years of age (range roughly 23 to 80) and were 75% to 90% male.

This CDR3 region has 14 residues. CDR1 and CDR2 (germline): MDHEN, SYDVKM. The V segment lost 10 bases and the J segment 4 bases; nucleotides outside the gene matches: 11. Findings of the study overall: The study observed clonal expansion of CD4+ and CD8+ blood T cells by week 6 at 0.1 to 3.0 mg/kg. Mean expanded clone counts were higher in CD8+ than CD4+ T cells.

Sequencing was performed with immunoSEQ multiplex PCR; in TCRdb, only in-frame clones are kept and a portion is missing. The sample comprises 60,000 to 70,000 clones, about nine tenths of which are singletons, and approximately 1.1% rests with the top ten. To note about this clone: What it recognizes is unknown.

The receptor's source is an adult with an advanced solid tumor such as melanoma, head and neck, liver or kidney cancer. The chain links TRBV28 to TRBJ2-7, with 9 nucleotides matching TRBD1. The source material was CD4+ or CD8+ T cells sorted from blood, sampled in a trial of the OX40 agonist ivuxolimab. CDR3 sequence reads: CATEGRQGGYEQYF. The CDR3 DNA sequence: TGTGCCACTGAGGGAAGACAGGGGGGATACGAGCAGTACTTC.